The rows below give T cell receptor beta chains drawn from one sample of a study of identical twins. TCRdb analysed the 5' RACE reads with MiXCR anew, one entry per CDR3 protein. The table includes 500,000 to 600,000 distinct CDR3 sequences, less than 25% detected once. The data were also submitted as part of a second study, on T cells expressing NK-cell markers.

Sequencing input: CD4+ T cells sorted from blood. These receptors were collected from a woman younger than 35 in good health. The CDR3 runs from the conserved cysteine through the conserved F or W. The order of the fields is clone size, J gene, D gene, V gene, CDR3 protein, CDR3 DNA. D genes are given only for firm matches. A row's size may be missing; if present it is once, few, many or a size class.

size: .
J: TRBJ1-2
D: TRBD1
V: TRBV25-1
CDR3: CASSEFGQASNGYTF
DNA: TGTGCCAGCAGTGAATTTGGACAGGCCTCAAACGGCTACACCTTC

size: .
J: TRBJ2-1
D: .
V: TRBV20-1
CDR3: CSARVENFNEQFF
DNA: TGCAGTGCTAGAGTTGAAAATTTTAATGAGCAGTTCTTC

size: .
J: TRBJ2-1
D: .
V: TRBV20-1
CDR3: CSARDRSDEQFF
DNA: TGCAGTGCTAGAGATCGGTCGGATGAGCAGTTCTTC

size: .
J: TRBJ2-7
D: .
V: TRBV6-1
CDR3: CASRIGTHSYEQYF
DNA: TGTGCCAGCAGGATCGGGACACACTCCTACGAGCAGTACTTC

size: many
J: TRBJ1-1
D: .
V: TRBV10-3
CDR3: CAITGQPNTEAFF
DNA: TGTGCCATCACGGGGCAACCTAACACTGAAGCTTTCTTT

size: .
J: TRBJ1-1
D: .
V: TRBV7-2
CDR3: CASSHTRGNTEAFF
DNA: TGTGCCAGCAGCCACACGCGGGGAAACACTGAAGCTTTCTTT

size: .
J: TRBJ2-1
D: .
V: TRBV12-3/TRBV12-4
CDR3: CASRSGLKSLGEQFF
DNA: TGTGCCAGCAGATCCGGGTTAAAATCGTTGGGTGAGCAGTTCTTC

size: .
J: TRBJ2-5
D: .
V: TRBV7-9
CDR3: CASSRLLETQYF
DNA: TGTGCCAGCAGTCGGTTGCTCGAGACCCAGTACTTC

size: few
J: TRBJ2-1
D: .
V: TRBV20-1
CDR3: CSARRYGRNEQFF
DNA: TGCAGTGCTAGAAGATACGGTCGAAATGAGCAGTTCTTC

size: .
J: TRBJ1-2
D: .
V: TRBV7-2
CDR3: CASSLAQEYDYGYTF
DNA: TGTGCCAGCAGCTTAGCACAGGAATATGACTATGGCTACACCTTC

size: .
J: TRBJ2-3
D: .
V: TRBV9
CDR3: CASSTRGSTSTDTQYF
DNA: TGTGCCAGCAGCACACGAGGCTCTACTAGCACAGATACGCAGTATTTT

size: many
J: TRBJ2-7
D: TRBD1
V: TRBV10-3
CDR3: CAINLGQGDEQYF
DNA: TGTGCCATCAACCTGGGACAGGGGGACGAGCAGTACTTC

size: .
J: TRBJ2-1
D: TRBD2
V: TRBV5-6
CDR3: CASSFTAGVSNEQFF
DNA: TGTGCCAGCAGCTTCACAGCGGGAGTTAGTAATGAGCAGTTCTTC

size: .
J: TRBJ2-3
D: TRBD2
V: TRBV5-1
CDR3: CASSLFSGETDTQYF
DNA: TGCGCCAGCAGTTTATTTAGCGGGGAGACAGATACGCAGTATTTT

size: .
J: TRBJ2-7
D: TRBD2
V: TRBV6-5
CDR3: CASSYSRLAGDSYEQYF
DNA: TGTGCCAGCAGTTACTCTAGGCTAGCGGGCGACTCCTACGAGCAGTACTTC

size: .
J: TRBJ2-1
D: TRBD2
V: TRBV7-6
CDR3: CASSRKTSGGGLYNEQFF
DNA: TGTGCCAGCAGTCGTAAGACTAGCGGGGGGGGACTATACAATGAGCAGTTCTTC

size: .
J: TRBJ2-5
D: .
V: TRBV5-4
CDR3: CASASGALQETQYF
DNA: TGTGCCAGCGCCTCGGGGGCCCTCCAAGAGACCCAGTACTTC

size: .
J: TRBJ1-1
D: TRBD1
V: TRBV5-1
CDR3: CASSLRDRNTEAFF
DNA: TGCGCCAGCAGCTTGAGGGACAGGAACACTGAAGCTTTCTTT

size: .
J: TRBJ1-1
D: .
V: TRBV4-2
CDR3: CASSQDTTFRMNTEAFF
DNA: TGTGCCAGCAGCCAAGATACCACCTTTAGGATGAACACTGAAGCTTTCTTT

size: few
J: TRBJ1-2
D: .
V: TRBV5-6
CDR3: CASSSYGYGYTF
DNA: TGTGCCAGCAGCTCCTACGGCTATGGCTACACCTTC

size: few
J: TRBJ2-5
D: .
V: TRBV7-9
CDR3: CASSTQDQETQYF
DNA: TGTGCCAGCAGCACCCAAGACCAAGAGACCCAGTACTTC

size: few
J: TRBJ1-1
D: .
V: TRBV27
CDR3: CASGRMNTEAFF
DNA: TGTGCCAGCGGCAGAATGAACACTGAAGCTTTCTTT

size: .
J: TRBJ2-1
D: TRBD2
V: TRBV7-2
CDR3: CASSLGQRGLAVGNEQFF
DNA: TGTGCCAGCAGCTTAGGGCAACGGGGACTAGCGGTTGGCAATGAGCAGTTCTTC

size: many
J: TRBJ2-4
D: .
V: TRBV29-1
CDR3: CSVGTGSTTKNIQYF
DNA: TGCAGCGTTGGAACAGGGTCTACGACCAAAAACATTCAGTACTTC

size: .
J: TRBJ2-3
D: .
V: TRBV4-3
CDR3: CASSYTGRITDTQYF
DNA: TGCGCCAGCAGCTACACAGGGCGTATCACAGATACGCAGTATTTT

size: .
J: TRBJ2-7
D: TRBD1
V: TRBV5-1
CDR3: CASSQARRGSTDRQYF
DNA: TGCGCCAGCAGCCAGGCTCGCAGGGGGTCCACCGATAGGCAGTACTTC

size: .
J: TRBJ1-6
D: TRBD1
V: TRBV7-9
CDR3: CASSSGQGRPLHF
DNA: TGTGCCAGCAGCTCCGGACAGGGACGGCCCCTCCACTTT

size: few
J: TRBJ1-1
D: .
V: TRBV2
CDR3: CASSESDFGEAFF
DNA: TGTGCCAGCAGTGAATCGGACTTTGGGGAAGCTTTCTTT

size: .
J: TRBJ2-7
D: TRBD2
V: TRBV29-1
CDR3: CSAAGLAHGGEQYF
DNA: TGCAGCGCCGCCGGACTAGCGCATGGCGGCGAGCAGTACTTC

size: .
J: TRBJ2-7
D: TRBD2
V: TRBV20-1
CDR3: CSARDSGRAAYEQYF
DNA: TGCAGTGCTAGGGATAGCGGGAGGGCCGCGTACGAGCAGTACTTC

size: .
J: TRBJ2-7
D: TRBD2
V: TRBV7-8
CDR3: CASSPDGGVSYEQYF
DNA: TGTGCCAGCAGCCCGGACGGGGGGGTCTCCTACGAGCAGTACTTC

size: .
J: TRBJ2-4
D: TRBD1
V: TRBV7-8
CDR3: CASSSGQGAPKNIQYF
DNA: TGTGCCAGCAGCTCCGGACAGGGGGCTCCCAAAAACATTCAGTACTTC

size: .
J: TRBJ2-2
D: .
V: TRBV15
CDR3: CATSSLRGANTGELFF
DNA: TGTGCCACCAGCAGCCTCAGGGGCGCGAACACCGGGGAGCTGTTTTTT

size: .
J: TRBJ2-7
D: .
V: TRBV20-1
CDR3: CSASRDQTNEQYF
DNA: TGCAGTGCTAGTCGGGACCAAACCAACGAGCAGTACTTC

size: .
J: TRBJ2-7
D: TRBD1
V: TRBV5-1
CDR3: CASSLAGTGGLNEQYF
DNA: TGCGCCAGCAGCTTGGCCGGGACAGGGGGACTAAACGAGCAGTACTTC

size: .
J: TRBJ1-5
D: .
V: TRBV12-3/TRBV12-4
CDR3: CASSFSDSSGQPQHF
DNA: TGTGCCAGCAGTTTCTCGGACAGTTCCGGTCAGCCCCAGCATTTT

size: few
J: TRBJ2-7
D: .
V: TRBV7-9
CDR3: CASSSGNLAYEQYF
DNA: TGTGCCAGCAGCTCCGGAAACTTAGCCTACGAGCAGTACTTC

size: few
J: TRBJ1-4
D: .
V: TRBV6-5
CDR3: CASSWQTGSEKLFF
DNA: TGTGCCAGCAGTTGGCAAACAGGAAGTGAAAAACTGTTTTTT

size: many
J: TRBJ2-1
D: .
V: TRBV7-2
CDR3: CASSRPGTYNEQFF
DNA: TGTGCCAGCAGCCGCCCCGGGACCTACAATGAGCAGTTCTTC

size: few
J: TRBJ2-7
D: TRBD2
V: TRBV5-1
CDR3: CASSSTSGGAGEQYF
DNA: TGCGCCAGCAGCTCGACTAGCGGGGGGGCTGGTGAGCAGTACTTC

size: .
J: TRBJ2-7
D: TRBD2
V: TRBV4-3
CDR3: CASSRKLARTYEQYF
DNA: TGCGCCAGCAGCCGCAAACTAGCGCGAACCTACGAGCAGTACTTC

size: .
J: TRBJ2-1
D: TRBD2
V: TRBV6-2/TRBV6-3
CDR3: CASSSSGSNNEQFF
DNA: TGTGCCAGCTCATCTAGCGGGAGCAACAATGAGCAGTTCTTC

size: few
J: TRBJ2-7
D: TRBD2
V: TRBV10-3
CDR3: CAIRRTSGAYEQYF
DNA: TGTGCCATCAGGCGGACTAGCGGAGCCTACGAGCAGTACTTC

size: .
J: TRBJ2-3
D: .
V: TRBV7-2
CDR3: CASSALSLTQYF
DNA: TGTGCCAGCAGCGCACTTAGTCTAACGCAGTATTTT

size: .
J: TRBJ2-3
D: TRBD2
V: TRBV6-2/TRBV6-3
CDR3: CASRFRTSGRPDTQYF
DNA: TGTGCCAGCAGGTTCCGGACTAGCGGGAGACCGGATACGCAGTATTTT

size: few
J: TRBJ2-7
D: .
V: TRBV4-3
CDR3: CASSQGANSRLYF
DNA: TGCGCCAGCAGCCAAGGGGCTAACTCCCGGCTGTACTTC

size: many
J: TRBJ2-3
D: TRBD2
V: TRBV20-1
CDR3: CSAATSGRTTDTQYF
DNA: TGCAGTGCGGCGACTAGCGGGAGAACCACGGATACGCAGTATTTT

size: .
J: TRBJ2-2
D: .
V: TRBV6-5
CDR3: CASSFRGINTGELFF
DNA: TGTGCCAGCAGTTTCAGGGGCATAAACACCGGGGAGCTGTTTTTT

size: many
J: TRBJ2-1
D: .
V: TRBV29-1
CDR3: CSAPKSDEQFF
DNA: TGCAGCGCCCCAAAGAGCGATGAGCAGTTCTTC

size: few
J: TRBJ2-7
D: TRBD1
V: TRBV12-5
CDR3: CASGSQTRTGGSYEQYF
DNA: TGTGCTAGTGGTTCCCAGACGCGGACAGGGGGGTCCTACGAGCAGTACTTC

size: .
J: TRBJ2-1
D: TRBD2
V: TRBV20-1
CDR3: CSALASGGYNEQFF
DNA: TGCAGTGCCCTTGCTAGCGGGGGCTACAATGAGCAGTTCTTC

size: few
J: TRBJ2-7
D: TRBD2
V: TRBV20-1
CDR3: CSARGLAGHEQYF
DNA: TGCAGTGCCCGGGGACTAGCGGGCCACGAGCAGTACTTC

size: .
J: TRBJ1-2
D: .
V: TRBV20-1
CDR3: CSAPGQGNNGYTF
DNA: TGCAGTGCTCCCGGTCAGGGGAACAATGGCTACACCTTC

size: .
J: TRBJ2-1
D: .
V: TRBV7-9
CDR3: CASSPIGQFF
DNA: TGTGCCAGCAGCCCAATCGGGCAGTTCTTC

size: few
J: TRBJ2-7
D: .
V: TRBV12-3/TRBV12-4
CDR3: CASRPRDGGYEQYF
DNA: TGTGCCAGCAGACCTAGAGACGGGGGATACGAGCAGTACTTC